The 8 T cell receptor beta chains given below trace back to one sample, sequenced in a study of human T cells and chemical hapten exposure. TCRdb re-analysed the RACE reads in MiXCR, keeping a single row per CDR3 protein. The sample gives more than 150,000 distinct CDR3 sequences, 14% of which show up once; about 1.7% is in the top ten. Noted time point: patch test 1, 2 weeks after DPC sensitization. Treatment in this sample: therapeutic diphenylcyclopropenone sensitization with weekly scalp DPC. The source material was whole blood, sampled in connection with sensitization to the hapten diphenylcyclopropenone (DPC). These receptors came from a woman in her thirties with alopecia areata. Some clones in this sample may be carry-over from other donors' samples.

This clonotype appeared a few times. J is TRBJ1-5 and V is TRBV6-2 or TRBV6-3; possible D gene TRBD1, 5 bases. The germline gives CDR1 MNHEY, CDR2 SVGEGT. Trimming took off 5 bases at V and 4 bases at J, with 18 bases between the two ends. This CDR3 spans 16 amino acids. Here the CDR3 DNA reads TGTGCCAGCAGTCGTCCGGGACTCCTTTTGAATCAGCCCCAGCATTTT. Translated: CASSRPGLLLNQPQHF.

This clonotype was observed a few times. The chain has TRBV2 and TRBJ2-7; D remains unclear. Germline V gene sequence: CDR1 SNHLY, CDR2 FYNNEI. Trimming left V 3 bases short and J 4 bases short, with 4 bases between. The CDR3 loop spans 11 amino acids. CDR3 sequence: CASSEEYEQYF. For the CDR3, the DNA is TGTGCCAGCAGTGAGGAGTACGAGCAGTACTTC.

This chain connects TRBV20-1 to TRBJ2-1; the D gene could be TRBD1 or TRBD2 (5 bases each). Trimming left V 0 bases short and J 12 bases short, with 18 bases between. There are 14 residues in the CDR3. The germline V gene has CDR1 DFQATT and CDR2 SNEGSKA (reference sequence). The CDR3 protein is CSARDRGWLGAQFF. The CDR3 nucleotides read TGCAGTGCTAGAGATCGGGGCTGGTTAGGTGCGCAGTTCTTC.

V and J are TRBV2 and TRBJ1-2, with 8 nucleotides matching TRBD1. Germline CDR1 and CDR2: SNHLY and FYNNEI. Trimming cost V 7 bases and J 2 bases; bases outside gene matches: 6. The CDR3 sequence is 14 residues long. The DNA of the CDR3 is TGTGCCAGCAAAGGGACAGGCCTAAACTATGGCTACACCTTC. Amino acid sequence: CASKGTGLNYGYTF.

The chain is built from TRBV7-2 and TRBJ2-7; maybe TRBD2 (7 bases). Germline V lookup: CDR1 SGHTA, CDR2 FQGNSA. The CDR3 runs to 15 residues. V was cut by 1 base and J by 5 bases, with 15 bases left in between. CDR3: CASSLGGGRQDEQYF. The DNA for the CDR3 is TGTGCCAGCAGCTTAGGGGGGGGACGACAGGACGAGCAGTACTTC.

The sample holds a few counts of this clonotype. V gene TRBV9 combines with J gene TRBJ2-7; 10 bases are shared with TRBD2. CDR1 and CDR2 from the germline V gene are SGDLS and YYNGEE. The trim removed 0 bases at V and 2 bases at J, leaving 2 bases unmatched. The CDR3 has 15 residues. CDR3 sequence: CASSVALAGAYEQYF. CDR3 coding DNA: TGTGCCAGCAGCGTAGCCCTAGCGGGGGCCTACGAGCAGTACTTC.

Of note for this clonotype: It may be a read error: a sequence one base away is much more abundant. The chain recombines TRBV2 with TRBJ2-5; no clear D gene. CDR1 SNHLY and CDR2 FYNNEI come from the germline V gene. CDR3 length: 10 residues. The CDR3 region is CTSRLETQYF. DNA for the CDR3: TGTACCAGCAGGTTAGAGACCCAGTACTTC.

A few counts support this clonotype. DNA of the CDR3: TGTGCCGTATCGGGTCCAGTCCAAGAGACCCAGTACTTC. It translates to CAVSGPVQETQYF. The rearrangement uses TRBV30 and TRBJ2-5; D call uncertain. The V and J ends lost 8 bases and 1 base respectively, with 14 bases between them. CDR3 length: 13 residues. The germline V gene encodes CDR1 GTSNPN and CDR2 SVGIG (reference sequence).